The clone carrying this TCR beta chain was counted a single time. Its target is not known. The data are from a study of cytomegalovirus exposure and HLA in healthy donors. Whole-study context: Genotyping of nearly 400 donors showed that over 65% belonged to the Caucasian-associated ancestry cluster. Study-level points and caveats: A reported reduction in N-insertions relative to the 666-donor mean was seen in an Asian-associated ancestry cluster in a later analysis. The classifier was said to identify cytomegalovirus status with high specificity and sensitivity. In a later analysis, parvovirus B19, influenza, CMV and Epstein-Barr virus appeared linked to several top co-occurrence clusters.

The PCR had 60 Vbeta and 13 Jbeta primers. Sequencing used immunoSEQ multiplex PCR; TCRdb keeps in-frame clones, though not all of them. The table records approximately 100,000 clones, more than 75% of them present only once. The junction had 8 bases not matched to a gene; V was cut back by 5 bases and J by 8 bases. This CDR3 region has 16 residues. Germline V lookup: CDR1 SEHNR, CDR2 FQNEAQ (reference sequence). Sequenced material: PBMCs. The clonotype was recovered from a human donor in good health. The V and J genes are TRBV7-9 and TRBJ2-1; 14 bases are a match to TRBD2. The CDR3 DNA reads as TGTGCCAGCAGCCAACGACTAGCGGGAGGGTTGCATGAGCAGTTCTTC. This encodes CASSQRLAGGLHEQFF.